Following are 32 T cell receptor beta chains from one sample sequenced in a study of vaccination effects on CD4 cells after COVID-19. The ViraFEST assay expanded antigen-specific CD4+ T cells with viral peptide pools before sequencing. The authors isolated CD4+ T cells after 10 days of culture. A positive SARS-CoV-2 PCR test fell between March and December 2020. These receptors' antigens are unknown. Clones were sequenced by immunoSEQ multiplex PCR, and TCRdb holds only the in-frame ones, with some missing. This table has tens of thousands of clones, less than 85% appearing once. This sample comprised CD4+ T cells from PBMCs cultured with SARS-CoV-2 spike peptides, obtained before COVID-19 vaccination. The receptor source for this set is a human donor who had a prior SARS-CoV-2 infection.

This chain links TRBV2 with TRBJ1-1; a possible D gene is TRBD1 (5 bases). The CDR3 consists of 15 residues. Germline V lookup: CDR1 SNHLY, CDR2 FYNNEI. V was cut by 6 bases and J by 0 bases, with 14 bases left in between. The CDR3 loop reads CASSFGGSMNTEAFF. The CDR3 nucleotides read TGTGCCAGCAGCTTCGGGGGTTCCATGAACACTGAAGCTTTCTTT.

The rearrangement uses TRBV7-2 and TRBJ1-6; possibly TRBD1 for D (6 bases). V was trimmed by 2 bases and J by 5 bases, leaving 10 bases between them. Germline loops: CDR1 SGHTA, CDR2 FQGNSA. This CDR3 is 15 amino acids long. CDR3 loop: CASSLWTVNNSPLHF. The CDR3 DNA reads TGTGCCAGCAGCTTATGGACAGTTAATAATTCACCCCTCCACTTT.

The chain employs TRBV7-9 and TRBJ2-3, with TRBD1 matching 10 bases. CDR1 SEHNR and CDR2 FQNEAQ come from the germline V gene (reference sequence). V lost 8 bases and J lost 3; bases outside the gene matches: 5. The CDR3 loop spans 14 amino acids. CDR3 residues: CASEGQGGTDTQYF. In DNA, the CDR3 is TGTGCCAGCGAAGGACAGGGGGGTACAGATACGCAGTATTTT.

The chain carries TRBV11-3 and TRBJ2-2, with 10 bases identical to TRBD2. V was pared by 5 bases and J by 6 bases, with 6 bases of the junction left unmatched. The CDR3 consists of 15 residues. Germline lookup yields CDR1 SGHNT and CDR2 YENEEA. The CDR3 nucleotides are TGTGCCAGCAGCCCTAGCGGGAGTATCGCCGGGGAGCTGTTTTTT. Its protein is CASSPSGSIAGELFF.

V gene TRBV5-4 combines with J gene TRBJ2-5; no clear D gene. CDR1 is SGHNT, CDR2 YYREEE, per germline (reference sequence). The CDR3 is 16 amino acids. V lost 4 bases to trimming and J lost 2 bases, with 18 bases between them. DNA for the CDR3: TGTGCCAGCAGCGCCTCAATAGAGACCAAGCAAGAGACCCAGTACTTC. Amino acid sequence: CASSASIETKQETQYF.

This clone was observed a single time. The V gene is TRBV5-8, the J gene TRBJ2-7; D possibly corresponds to TRBD1 (5 bases). Per germline, CDR1 SGHTS and CDR2 YDEGEE. The V gene lost 3 bases and the J gene lost 1 base, with 14 bases spanning the gap. This CDR3 is built from 15 residues. CDR3: CASSSRTSRSYEQYF. The CDR3 bases are TGTGCCAGCAGCTCCCGGACATCGCGGTCCTACGAGCAGTACTTC. The full variable domain, rest sourced from reference TRBV5-8 and TRBJ2-7, is EAGVTQSPTHLIKTRGQQATLRCSPISGHTSVYWYQQALGLGLQFLLWYDEGEERNRGNFPPRFSGRQFPNYSSELNVNALELEDSALYLCASSSRTSRSYEQYFGPGTRLTVT.

The chain recombines TRBV7-2 with TRBJ1-5; 9 bases are shared with TRBD1. Trimming removed 1 base from V and 7 bases from J; junction bases left unmatched: 11. Germline V gives CDR1 SGHTA, CDR2 FQGNSA. The CDR3 sequence is 17 residues long. The CDR3 nucleotides are TGTGCCAGCAGCTTAGGAACAGGGGGCGGGTGGTGGCAGCCCCAGCATTTT. It translates to CASSLGTGGGWWQPQHF.

The sample holds a few counts of this clone. This sequence joins TRBV2 and TRBJ2-7; D possibly corresponds to TRBD1 (6 bases). The CDR3 sequence is 13 residues long. Trimming took 3 bases from V and 4 from J, leaving 10 bases between them. In germline, CDR1 is SNHLY, CDR2 FYNNEI. The CDR3 sequence: CASSDAGEYEQYF. The CDR3 region has the DNA TGTGCCAGCAGTGACGCAGGGGAATACGAGCAGTACTTC.

A remark on this clone: A junction boundary mismatches the germline segment, possibly from a read error. The chain combines TRBV28 with TRBJ2-7; 8 bases are a match to TRBD1. Germline V gives CDR1 MDHEN, CDR2 SYDVKM. This CDR3 spans 12 amino acids. The CDR3 DNA is TGTGCCAGCAGCAGGGGGCGATACGGGCAGTACTTC. Its translation: CASSRGRYGQYF.

This chain joins TRBV5-5 and TRBJ2-1; 12 nucleotides line up with TRBD1. V lost 0 bases, J lost 8 bases, and 6 bases stayed unmatched. CDR3 length: 16 residues. The germline CDR1 and CDR2 sequences are SGHKS and YYEKEE (reference sequence). CDR3 coding DNA: TGTGCCAGCAGCTTGGGACCGGGACAGGGGGCCTATGAGCAGTTCTTC. This sequence encodes CASSLGPGQGAYEQFF.

The chain uses TRBV12-1 and TRBJ2-5; the listed D gene, TRBD1, was not tested against the DNA. TRBV12-1 is a pseudogene. The CDR3 loop spans 13 amino acids. Here the CDR3 DNA reads TGTGCCACCAACTGGGACAGGCAAGAGACCCAGTACTTC. This gives the protein CATNWDRQETQYF.

The rearrangement links TRBV3-1 (or the pseudogene TRBV3-2) to TRBJ1-3; D gene unclear. Trimming removed 4 bases at V and 2 bases at J, with 12 bases between. This CDR3 is 15 amino acids long. Per the germline V gene, CDR1 is LGHDT and CDR2 is YNNKEL (reference sequence). The CDR3 DNA is TGTGCCAGCAGCCCAAGGGAGGGAGCTGGAAACACCATATATTTT. Amino acid sequence: CASSPREGAGNTIYF.

The rearrangement links TRBV5-8 to TRBJ1-2; 10 nucleotides agree with TRBD1. CDR1 is SGHTS, CDR2 YDEGEE, per germline. The junction had 4 bases not matched to a gene; V was cut back by 4 bases and J by 4 bases. This CDR3 is 14 amino acids long. In DNA form, the CDR3 reads TGTGCCAGCAGCAGGGACAGGGGAGGCTATGGCTACACCTTC. Amino acid sequence: CASSRDRGGYGYTF.

J is TRBJ2-2 and V is TRBV5-6; D is undetermined. Germline V gives CDR1 SGHDT, CDR2 YYEEEE. Trimming left V 3 bases short and J 8 bases short, with 11 bases between. The CDR3 runs to 13 residues. Here the CDR3 DNA reads TGTGCCAGCAGCTGGACCCCCTTTGGGGAGCTGTTTTTT. It encodes CASSWTPFGELFF.

DNA of the CDR3: TGTGCCAGCAGCACCCGTGGAAGGGGGGCCAAAAACATTCAGTACTTC. Amino acids: CASSTRGRGAKNIQYF. This chain uses TRBV7-9 with TRBJ2-4, with D possibly being TRBD1 (6 bases). CDR1 and CDR2 (germline): SEHNR, FQNEAQ (reference sequence). This CDR3 contains 16 residues. Trimming removed 5 bases at V and 1 base at J, with 15 bases between.

The genes are TRBV4-3 and TRBJ2-7, with a tentative D call TRBD1 (6 bases). V was shortened by 1 base and J by 2 bases, with 15 bases between the two germline ends. Germline CDR1 and CDR2: LGHNA and YSLEER. The CDR3 covers 16 residues. The CDR3 protein is CASSQAATGTPYEQYF. In nucleotides, the CDR3 is TGCGCCAGCAGCCAAGCAGCCACAGGGACCCCCTACGAGCAGTACTTC.

The rearrangement links TRBV24-1 to TRBJ2-2; D not certain. Germline V CDR1 and CDR2: KGHDR, SFDVKD. Trimming took off 3 bases at V and 2 bases at J, with 6 bases between the two ends. The CDR3 consists of 14 residues. CDR3 bases: TGTGCCACCAGTGATATAGGAAACACCGGGGAGCTGTTTTTT. This translates into CATSDIGNTGELFF.

This clone was seen a few times. V is TRBV10-2 and J is TRBJ1-1; a weak D match, TRBD1 (6 bases). This CDR3 has 17 amino acids. Germline values: CDR1 WSHSY, CDR2 SAAADI. CDR3: CAGRPAGPGGRDTEAFF. The CDR3 region has the DNA TGCGCTGGACGGCCAGCAGGCCCCGGGGGGCGGGACACTGAAGCTTTCTTT.

The chain carries TRBV3-1 (or the pseudogene TRBV3-2) and TRBJ2-3; 11 nucleotides match TRBD2. Trimming cost V 5 bases and J 2 bases; bases outside gene matches: 6. The germline CDR1 and CDR2 sequences are LGHDT and YNNKEL (reference sequence). This CDR3 is 16 amino acids long. The CDR3 sequence: CASSSLAGAYTDTQYF. CDR3 coding DNA: TGTGCCAGCAGCTCACTAGCGGGGGCCTACACAGATACGCAGTATTTT.

V and J are TRBV3-1 (or the pseudogene TRBV3-2) and TRBJ2-7; D perhaps matches TRBD2 (5 bases). V lost 2 bases and J 6 bases, leaving 11 bases between the germline ends. CDR1 is LGHDT and CDR2 is YNNKEL in the germline V gene (reference sequence). The CDR3 runs 13 residues. CDR3: CASSQFLATEQYF. The CDR3 DNA is TGTGCCAGCAGCCAATTTCTAGCCACCGAGCAGTACTTC.

The CDR3 here is CASSLVGGAGTDTQYF. The CDR3 nucleotides read TGCGCCAGCAGCTTGGTGGGGGGCGCGGGGACAGATACGCAGTATTTT. This sequence joins TRBV5-1 and TRBJ2-3; D is possibly TRBD1 or TRBD2 (6 bases each). Germline values: CDR1 SGHRS, CDR2 YFSETQ. Trimming left V 0 bases short and J 3 bases short, with 14 bases between. The length of the CDR3 is 16 residues.

The CDR3 region is CASSIGGTYNEQFF. Written as DNA, the CDR3 is TGTGCCAGTAGTATAGGGGGGACCTACAATGAGCAGTTCTTC. The chain links TRBV19 to TRBJ2-1; tentatively, D is TRBD1 or TRBD2 (5 bases each). Trimming removed 1 base at V and 2 bases at J, with 6 bases between. The CDR3 extends over 14 amino acids. Germline V gene lookup returns CDR1 LNHDA and CDR2 SQIVND (reference sequence). Supplemented by reference TRBV19 and TRBJ2-1, the full variable domain reads DGGITQSPKYLFRKEGQNVTLSCEQNLNHDAMYWYRQDPGQGLRLIYYSQIVNDFQKGDIAEGYSVSREKKESFPLTVTSAQKNPTAFYLCASSIGGTYNEQFFGPGTRLTVL.

This chain links TRBV24-1 with TRBJ2-5; 8 bases align to TRBD1. The CDR3 covers 14 residues. CDR1 and CDR2 from the germline V gene are KGHDR and SFDVKD. The V segment lost 9 bases and the J segment 9 bases; nucleotides outside the gene matches: 14. CDR3: CATESGQGSGPQYF. CDR3 nucleotide sequence: TGTGCCACCGAATCCGGACAGGGTTCGGGGCCCCAGTACTTC.

The J gene is TRBJ2-3, the V gene TRBV7-9; maybe TRBD2 (5 bases). V was clipped by 1 base and J by 10 bases, with 9 bases between them. Germline CDR1 SEHNR, CDR2 FQNEAQ (reference sequence). There are 12 residues in the CDR3. CDR3 amino acids: CASSLEAGSQYF. The CDR3 region has the DNA TGTGCCAGCAGCTTAGAGGCGGGCTCGCAGTATTTT. The full variable domain, rest sourced from reference TRBV7-9 and TRBJ2-3, is DTGVSQNPRHKITKRGQNVTFRCDPISEHNRLYWYRQTLGQGPEFLTYFQNEAQLEKSRLLSDRFSAERPKGSFSTLEIQRTEQGDSAMYLCASSLEAGSQYFGPGTRLTVL.

This clone came up once. The V gene is TRBV5-6, the J gene TRBJ2-7; a weak D match, TRBD1 (5 bases). The V gene lost 4 bases and the J gene lost 3 bases, with 14 bases spanning the gap. Germline CDR1 and CDR2: SGHDT and YYEEEE. CDR3 size: 14 residues. CDR3 sequence reads: CASSVTAASYEQYF. CDR3 DNA: TGTGCCAGCAGCGTGACAGCAGCGAGCTACGAGCAGTACTTC. The entire variable domain, with the rest obtained from reference TRBV5-6 and TRBJ2-7, is as follows: DAGVTQSPTHLIKTRGQQVTLRCSPKSGHDTVSWYQQALGQGPQFIFQYYEEEERQRGNFPDRFSGHQFPNYSSELNVNALLLGDSALYLCASSVTAASYEQYFGPGTRLTVT.

The chain joins TRBV7-3 to TRBJ2-7; TRBD2 matches 12 bases. The germline V gene encodes CDR1 SGHTA and CDR2 FQGTGA. V trimming: 5 bases; J trimming: 4 bases; junction bases outside the gene matches: 6. This CDR3 is built from 15 residues. In nucleotides, the CDR3 is TGTGCCAGCAGCCTACTAGCGGGAGGACAATACGAGCAGTACTTC. It codes for CASSLLAGGQYEQYF.

The V gene is TRBV30, the J gene TRBJ2-3; D is possibly TRBD1 or TRBD2 (5 bases each). The V gene lost 5 bases and the J gene lost 4 bases, with 16 bases spanning the gap. This CDR3 is built from 14 residues. Germline lookup yields CDR1 GTSNPN and CDR2 SVGIG (reference sequence). CDR3 in DNA: TGTGCCTGGGGATGGGGGTTTAACCCAGATACGCAGTATTTT. Translating it yields CAWGWGFNPDTQYF.

This clone was seen only a few times. The chain links TRBV5-1 to TRBJ2-2; a weak D match, TRBD1 (5 bases). This CDR3 region has 15 residues. V shed 4 bases and J shed 4 bases, with 14 bases lying between them. CDR1 and CDR2 (germline): SGHRS, YFSETQ. CDR3 residues: CASSVFPDSTGELFF. CDR3 bases: TGCGCCAGCAGCGTGTTCCCTGACAGCACCGGGGAGCTGTTTTTT.

V usage is TRBV15 and J usage is TRBJ2-3; D may match TRBD1 or TRBD2 (5 bases each). The length of the CDR3 is 15 residues. Germline V gene sequence: CDR1 LNHNV, CDR2 YYDKDF (reference sequence). Trimming cost V 7 bases and J 4 bases, with 18 bases left between them. The CDR3 DNA reads as TGTGCCACCAAAAAACGGGACGGTAACTCAGATACGCAGTATTTT. Residues: CATKKRDGNSDTQYF.

The chain couples TRBV5-6 to TRBJ1-1; D is perhaps TRBD1 (6 bases). The CDR3 is made up of 16 amino acids. V was trimmed by 1 base and J by 5 bases, leaving 18 bases between them. Germline V gene sequence: CDR1 SGHDT, CDR2 YYEEEE. In DNA, the CDR3 is TGTGCCAGCAGCTTGTACAGGGAGGTGGGGTGGACTGAAGCTTTCTTT. Translation gives CASSLYREVGWTEAFF.

The gene calls are TRBV4-3 and TRBJ1-5; maybe TRBD1 (5 bases). CDR1 LGHNA and CDR2 YSLEER come from the germline V gene. The CDR3 is 14 amino acids. Trimming took 1 base from V and 7 from J, leaving 11 bases between them. The CDR3 DNA reads as TGCGCCAGCAGCCAAGCATGGGGCGGGCAGCCCCAGCATTTT. It yields the protein CASSQAWGGQPQHF.

Only one count was recorded for this clone. The chain carries TRBV24-1 and TRBJ1-2; 9 bases agree with TRBD1. The V gene's germline CDR1 is KGHDR and CDR2 SFDVKD. The CDR3 totals 13 residues. V was pared by 7 bases and J by 5 bases, with 4 bases of the junction left unmatched. CDR3 nucleotides: TGTGCCACCAGACCGACAGGGGGTTATGGCTACACCTTC. Translated: CATRPTGGYGYTF.